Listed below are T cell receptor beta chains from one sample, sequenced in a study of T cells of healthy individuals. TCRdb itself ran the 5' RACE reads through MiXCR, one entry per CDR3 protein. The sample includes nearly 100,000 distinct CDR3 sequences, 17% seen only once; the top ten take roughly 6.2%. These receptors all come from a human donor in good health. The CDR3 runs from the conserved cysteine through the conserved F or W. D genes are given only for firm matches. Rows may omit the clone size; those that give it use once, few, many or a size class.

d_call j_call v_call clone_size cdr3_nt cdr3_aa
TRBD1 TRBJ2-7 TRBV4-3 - TGCGCCAGCAGCCAAGGACAGGGGGGGGATTACTACGAGCAGTACTTC CASSQGQGGDYYEQYF
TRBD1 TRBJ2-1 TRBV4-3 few TGCGCCAGCAGCCGAAAGGGACAGGGCGGCAATGAGCAGTTCTTC CASSRKGQGGNEQFF
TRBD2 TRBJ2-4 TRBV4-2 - TGTGCCAGCAGCCGGCCAGCGGGGGGCGGGGGAAACATTCAGTACTTC CASSRPAGGGGNIQYF
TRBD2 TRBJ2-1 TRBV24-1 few TGTGCCACCAGTGATTTGGCTAGCGGAAACTACAATGAGCAGTTCTTC CATSDLASGNYNEQFF
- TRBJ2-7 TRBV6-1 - TGTGCCAGCAGTGAAATCATAGAAGAGCAGTACTTC CASSEIIEEQYF
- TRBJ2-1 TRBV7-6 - TGTGCCAGCAGCTTCGGGCTAGCGAAGAATGAGCAGTTCTTC CASSFGLAKNEQFF
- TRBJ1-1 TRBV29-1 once TGCAGCGTTTGGGGATTCGGGGACACTGAAGCTTTCTTT CSVWGFGDTEAFF
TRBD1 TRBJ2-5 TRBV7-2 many TGTGCCAGCAGCACAGAACAGGGGGTTCAAGAGACCCAGTACTTC CASSTEQGVQETQYF
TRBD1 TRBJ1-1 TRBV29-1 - TGCAGCGCTGAGGGTGAACGCGGGACAGGGAACACTGAAGCTTTCTTT CSAEGERGTGNTEAFF
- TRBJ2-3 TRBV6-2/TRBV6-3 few TGTGCCAGCAGCAACGGGGGGCACACAGATACGCAGTATTTT CASSNGGHTDTQYF
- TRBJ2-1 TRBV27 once TGTGCCAGCCCGGCAGGGGTCCGGAACTCCTACAATGAGCAGTTCTTC CASPAGVRNSYNEQFF
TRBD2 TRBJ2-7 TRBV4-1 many TGCGCCAGCAGCCAAGATCCGAGCGGGAGGTACGAGCAGTACTTC CASSQDPSGRYEQYF